These 31 T cell receptor beta chains were sequenced from one sample in a study of cytomegalovirus exposure and HLA in healthy donors. Primers: 60 Vbeta forward and 13 Jbeta reverse. Clones were read by immunoSEQ multiplex PCR, and TCRdb kept only the in-frame ones, dropping some. The sample consists of about 120,000 clones, roughly 63% of them appearing once. The sequencing input was PBMCs. Receptors originate from a man aged 35-49 years in good health and CMV-seropositive.

V usage is TRBV21-1 and J usage is TRBJ2-1; the listed D gene, TRBD2, was not tested against the DNA. TRBV21-1 is assigned pseudogene status. The CDR3 has 11 residues. Here the CDR3 DNA reads TGTGCCAGCAGCAAAAAGAGGGAGCAGTTCTTC. As protein: CASSKKREQFF.

The chain joins TRBV2 to TRBJ2-7; possible D gene TRBD2, 6 bases. The CDR3 is 16 amino acids. V was trimmed by 2 bases and J by 5 bases, leaving 19 bases between them. Germline CDR1 is SNHLY and CDR2 is FYNNEI. The chain's CDR3 is CASSELGDSSEDEQYF. The CDR3 DNA reads TGTGCCAGCAGTGAACTGGGGGACTCCTCTGAGGACGAGCAGTACTTC.

This clone was observed a few times. V and J are TRBV30 and TRBJ2-7; D uncertain. The CDR3 is made up of 16 amino acids. Trimming removed 0 bases from V and 0 bases from J, with 15 bases in between. Per germline, CDR1 GTSNPN and CDR2 SVGIG (reference sequence). CDR3 amino acids: CAWSVDLLGSSYEQYF. The CDR3 DNA is TGTGCCTGGAGTGTAGACTTGCTCGGATCCTCCTACGAGCAGTACTTC. Full variable domain (remainder filled in from reference TRBV30 and TRBJ2-7): SQTIHQWPATLVQPVGSPLSLECTVEGTSNPNLYWYRQAAGRGLQLLFYSVGIGQISSEVPQNLSASRPQDRQFILSSKKLLLSDSGFYLCAWSVDLLGSSYEQYFGPGTRLTVT.

In DNA, the CDR3 is TGTGCCAGCAGTGATGGGACAGGTCCCTACGAGCAGTACTTC. Protein sequence: CASSDGTGPYEQYF. The genes are TRBV2 and TRBJ2-7; 8 bases match TRBD1. The V gene's germline CDR1 is SNHLY and CDR2 FYNNEI. This CDR3 spans 14 amino acids. V lost 3 bases and J lost 2; bases outside the gene matches: 3.

The chain couples TRBV6-6 to TRBJ2-1, with D possibly being TRBD1 (6 bases). Germline loops: CDR1 MNHNY, CDR2 SVGAGI (reference sequence). This CDR3 contains 13 residues. Between the trimmed V and J ends, which lost 6 bases and 4 bases, there was a span of 10 bases. The CDR3 loop reads CASSQQGYNEQFF. As DNA, the CDR3 is TGTGCCAGCAGCCAGCAGGGGTACAATGAGCAGTTCTTC.

This sequence joins TRBV27 and TRBJ2-3, with TRBD2 matching 7 bases. This CDR3 is 16 amino acids long. Trimming at V came to 3 bases and at J to 2 bases, leaving 8 bases not matched to a gene. Germline V lookup: CDR1 MNHEY, CDR2 SMNVEV (reference sequence). CDR3 in amino acids: CASSFPSGKNTDTQYF. DNA for the CDR3: TGTGCCAGCAGTTTCCCTAGCGGAAAGAACACAGATACGCAGTATTTT.

The chain uses TRBV19 and TRBJ2-7; TRBD1 agrees at 7 bases. The CDR3 consists of 14 residues. The V gene's germline CDR1 is LNHDA and CDR2 SQIVND (reference sequence). V trimming: 10 bases; J trimming: 2 bases; junction bases outside the gene matches: 11. In DNA, the CDR3 is TGTGCCACCCGACAGGGTTCCCTTACCTACGAGCAGTACTTC. Translation: CATRQGSLTYEQYF. Variable domain in full (rest from reference TRBV19 and TRBJ2-7): DGGITQSPKYLFRKEGQNVTLSCEQNLNHDAMYWYRQDPGQGLRLIYYSQIVNDFQKGDIAEGYSVSREKKESFPLTVTSAQKNPTAFYLCATRQGSLTYEQYFGPGTRLTVT.

The chain joins TRBV29-1 to TRBJ1-3, with D perhaps matching TRBD1 (5 bases). Germline CDR1 SQVTM, CDR2 ANQGSEA. V was cut by 1 base and J by 4 bases, with 14 bases left in between. The CDR3 is made up of 15 amino acids. CDR3 sequence (DNA): TGCAGCGTTGAAGGCTGGGGGGGATCCGGAAACACCATATATTTT. It encodes CSVEGWGGSGNTIYF.

The chain combines TRBV2 with TRBJ1-2, with D perhaps TRBD1 (5 bases). V lost 3 bases, J lost 2 bases, and 16 bases lay in between. CDR3 size: 16 residues. Germline lookup yields CDR1 SNHLY and CDR2 FYNNEI. CDR3 sequence reads: CASSEGTQGGNYGYTF. The CDR3 DNA is TGTGCCAGCAGTGAGGGAACCCAGGGAGGAAACTATGGCTACACCTTC.

On this clone itself: Additional DNA sequences in this sample encode the identical CDR3. The chain recombines TRBV7-9 with TRBJ1-1; 7 positions match TRBD1. This CDR3 has 16 amino acids. J lost 8 bases, V lost 5 bases, and 17 bases had no gene match. Germline CDR1 reads SEHNR; CDR2 reads FQNEAQ (reference sequence). The CDR3 DNA sequence: TGTGCCAGCAGCCCTGGCGGAGGGGGCCGATGGACCGAAGCTTTCTTT. This gives the protein CASSPGGGGRWTEAFF.

The rearrangement joins TRBV10-3 to TRBJ2-5, with D possibly TRBD2 on 5 matching bases. The ends were cut back, 2 bases at V and 4 bases at J, with 8 bases in the middle. Germline loops: CDR1 ENHRY, CDR2 SYGVKD. The CDR3 is 13 residues long. CDR3 protein: CAISEVTRETQYF. In DNA form, the CDR3 reads TGTGCCATCAGTGAGGTTACTAGAGAGACCCAGTACTTC.

The sample holds a few counts of this clone. The chain is built from TRBV7-5 and TRBJ1-4; TRBD1 reflects the table's D call only, with no check against the DNA. TRBV7-5 is a known pseudogene. This CDR3 has 16 amino acids. The CDR3 region has the DNA TGTGCCAGAAGCCCCGAGGACAGCCCGCCTTCTGAAAAACTGTTTTTT. It yields the protein CARSPEDSPPSEKLFF.

V usage is TRBV28 and J usage is TRBJ2-7, with D uncertain. The CDR3 contains 13 residues. V lost 3 bases, J lost 0 bases, and 6 bases lay in between. Germline lookup yields CDR1 MDHEN and CDR2 SYDVKM. CDR3 in amino acids: CASSLLSSYEQYF. The CDR3 DNA is TGTGCCAGCAGTTTGCTGAGCTCCTACGAGCAGTACTTC.

The genes are TRBV4-1 and TRBJ2-1, with D unresolved. With 1 base removed from V and 8 bases from J, the gap between germline ends came to 12 bases. CDR1 MGHRA and CDR2 YSYEKL come from the germline V gene. CDR3 length: 14 amino acids. Here the CDR3 reads CASSQVPKTHEQFF. CDR3 nucleotide sequence: TGCGCCAGCAGCCAAGTACCGAAGACACATGAGCAGTTCTTC.

This chain connects TRBV6-1 to TRBJ2-7, with D perhaps matching TRBD1 (5 bases). Germline assignment: CDR1 MNHNS and CDR2 SASEGT. Between the trimmed V and J ends, which lost 2 bases and 3 bases, there was a span of 5 bases. CDR3 length: 12 amino acids. CDR3 DNA sequence: TGTGCCAGCAGTGAAACAGGCTACGAGCAGTACTTC. Amino acid sequence: CASSETGYEQYF.

The sample holds a few counts of this clone. The V gene is TRBV2, the J gene TRBJ2-3, with TRBD2 matching over 9 bases. V was pared by 8 bases and J by 6 bases, with 12 bases of the junction left unmatched. The CDR3 extends over 15 amino acids. Germline V lookup: CDR1 SNHLY, CDR2 FYNNEI. The DNA for the CDR3 is TGTGCCAGCGCCCCTCGGACTAGCGTTACGGATACGCAGTATTTT. This translates into CASAPRTSVTDTQYF.

The rearrangement uses TRBV7-6 and TRBJ2-1; TRBD2 agrees at 11 bases. Trimming removed 3 bases from V and 7 bases from J; junction bases left unmatched: 8. Germline CDR1 and CDR2: SGHVS and FNYEAQ. The CDR3 extends over 16 amino acids. CDR3 DNA sequence: TGTGCCAGCAGCTTCTGGGGTAGCGGGAGGGGGAATGAGCAGTTCTTC. The encoded protein is CASSFWGSGRGNEQFF.

This clone occurred a few times. The rearrangement links TRBV11-2 to TRBJ2-7; the D gene is possibly TRBD2 (6 bases). V lost 4 bases, J lost 4 bases, and 14 bases lay in between. The CDR3 totals 14 residues. From germline, CDR1 is SGHAT and CDR2 FQNNGV. The DNA of the CDR3 is TGTGCCAGCAGCTGGGATGCGGGAAGGTACGAGCAGTACTTC. It encodes CASSWDAGRYEQYF.

This chain links TRBV29-1 with TRBJ2-4, with TRBD2 as a possible D gene (6 bases). The length of the CDR3 is 15 residues. Looked up from germline, CDR1 is SQVTM and CDR2 is ANQGSEA. Trimming stripped 4 bases from V and 4 bases from J, with 17 bases between. The CDR3 loop reads CSVVGPSEGKNIQYF. CDR3 nucleotide sequence: TGCAGCGTTGTCGGCCCTAGCGAGGGTAAAAACATTCAGTACTTC. The whole variable domain, filled in from reference TRBV29-1 and TRBJ2-4, reads SAVISQKPSRDICQRGTSLTIQCQVDSQVTMMFWYRQQPGQSLTLIATANQGSEATYESGFVIDKFPISRPNLTFSTLTVSNMSPEDSSIYLCSVVGPSEGKNIQYFGAGTRLSVL.

The rearrangement links TRBV5-1 to TRBJ1-1; possible D gene TRBD1, 5 bases. The germline V gene encodes CDR1 SGHRS and CDR2 YFSETQ. With 0 bases removed from V and 1 base from J, the gap between germline ends came to 16 bases. There are 17 residues in the CDR3. CDR3 DNA sequence: TGCGCCAGCAGCTTGGGAAGGATGGGGCATGAGAACACTGAAGCTTTCTTT. Translation gives CASSLGRMGHENTEAFF. Full variable domain (outside the CDR3, taken from reference TRBV5-1 and TRBJ1-1): KAGVTQTPRYLIKTRGQQVTLSCSPISGHRSVSWYQQTPGQGLQFLFEYFSETQRNKGNFPGRFSGRQFSNSRSEMNVSTLELGDSALYLCASSLGRMGHENTEAFFGQGTRLTVV.

This sequence joins TRBV19 and TRBJ1-3; D remains unclear. Germline loops: CDR1 LNHDA, CDR2 SQIVND (reference sequence). The length of the CDR3 is 14 residues. The V and J ends lost 4 bases and 0 bases respectively, with 7 bases between them. In DNA form, the CDR3 reads TGTGCCAGTAGTAGTCCAGGCTCTGGAAACACCATATATTTT. Residues: CASSSPGSGNTIYF.

The V call is TRBV5-6, the J call TRBJ2-7; 7 bases align to TRBD2. Looked up from germline, CDR1 is SGHDT and CDR2 is YYEEEE. This CDR3 region has 15 residues. With 0 bases clipped from V and 1 base from J, the junction kept 4 bases outside the gene matches. The CDR3 sequence is CASSLDPAGSYEQYF. CDR3 nucleotide sequence: TGTGCCAGCAGCTTGGATCCAGCGGGGTCCTACGAGCAGTACTTC.

With respect to this clone: At one of its ends the junction is not consistent with the germline gene, which may arise from a read error. The rearrangement links TRBV2 to TRBJ2-7, with D perhaps TRBD2 (7 bases). Germline V CDR1 and CDR2: SNHLY, FYNNEI. There are 15 residues in the CDR3. This CDR3 is CASSEGDYRTYKQYF. CDR3 coding DNA: TGTGCCAGCAGCGAGGGGGACTACCGAACCTACAAGCAGTACTTC.

The J gene is TRBJ1-1, the V gene TRBV19, with D maybe TRBD1 (5 bases). The CDR3 loop spans 12 amino acids. Germline CDR1 is LNHDA and CDR2 is SQIVND (reference sequence). The V end was cut by 7 bases, the J end by 3 bases, with 9 bases between. Here the CDR3 reads CASIQGDTEAFF. Here the CDR3 DNA reads TGTGCCAGTATTCAGGGTGACACTGAAGCTTTCTTT.

The CDR3 nucleotides read TGTGCCACCAGCTATGAAGCCGCCACAGATACGCAGTATTTT. Translating it yields CATSYEAATDTQYF. The chain joins TRBV15 to TRBJ2-3; D not certain. In germline, CDR1 is LNHNV, CDR2 YYDKDF (reference sequence). The CDR3 length is 14 residues. Trimming took 5 bases from V and 2 from J, leaving 11 bases between them. The complete variable domain, with remaining parts taken from reference TRBV15 and TRBJ2-3, reads DAMVIQNPRYQVTQFGKPVTLSCSQTLNHNVMYWYQQKSSQAPKLLFHYYDKDFNNEADTPDNFQSRRPNTSFCFLDIRSPGLGDTAMYLCATSYEAATDTQYFGPGTRLTVL.

This clone showed up just a few times. This chain uses TRBV27 with TRBJ2-3; D may be TRBD1 (5 bases). CDR1 is MNHEY and CDR2 is SMNVEV in the germline V gene (reference sequence). The V and J ends lost 0 bases and 2 bases respectively, with 18 bases between them. The CDR3 covers 18 residues. The CDR3, as DNA: TGTGCCAGCAGTTTATCGGGGCTAATCCGTCCCCTCACAGATACGCAGTATTTT. It translates to CASSLSGLIRPLTDTQYF.

The chain is built from TRBV7-8 and TRBJ1-1, with D tentatively TRBD1 (6 bases). The germline V gene has CDR1 SGHVS and CDR2 FQNEAQ. V was pared by 3 bases and J by 4 bases, with 21 bases between. The CDR3 spans 17 residues. CDR3 region: CASSFPRVVRGFTEAFF. CDR3 nucleotide sequence: TGTGCCAGCAGCTTTCCCAGGGTGGTCAGGGGTTTCACTGAAGCTTTCTTT.

This rearrangement joins TRBV11-3 to TRBJ2-1; 7 bases align to TRBD2. The V segment lost 5 bases and the J segment 9 bases; nucleotides outside the gene matches: 13. This CDR3 has 15 amino acids. CDR1 is SGHNT and CDR2 is YENEEA in the germline V gene. The CDR3 DNA follows: TGTGCCAGCAGCCCCCCGGGGGGTAGTCAGGGTGAGCAGTTCTTC. Residues: CASSPPGGSQGEQFF. Supplemented by reference TRBV11-3 and TRBJ2-1, the full variable domain reads EAGVVQSPRYKIIEKKQPVAFWCNPISGHNTLYWYLQNLGQGPELLIRYENEEAVDDSQLPKDRFSAERLKGVDSTLKIQPAELGDSAVYLCASSPPGGSQGEQFFGPGTRLTVL.

The V gene is TRBV9, the J gene TRBJ2-1, with 7 bases matching TRBD2. V was clipped by 0 bases and J by 4 bases; unmatched bases: 16. The V gene's germline CDR1 is SGDLS and CDR2 YYNGEE. This CDR3 is built from 19 residues. CDR3 sequence reads: CASSVVGDRREGYYNEQFF. In DNA, the CDR3 is TGTGCCAGCAGCGTAGTCGGGGACCGCAGGGAGGGCTATTACAATGAGCAGTTCTTC.

In its sample, this clone was seen a few times. This rearrangement joins TRBV2 to TRBJ1-1, with D possibly TRBD1 on 5 matching bases. This CDR3 has 11 amino acids. From germline, CDR1 is SNHLY and CDR2 FYNNEI. The ends were cut back, 6 bases at V and 5 bases at J, with 7 bases in the middle. CDR3 amino acids: CASRGRTEAFF. CDR3 DNA: TGTGCCAGCAGGGGGCGGACTGAAGCTTTCTTT.

This rearrangement joins TRBV7-3 to TRBJ1-2; tentative D call: TRBD1 (6 bases). The CDR3 is 15 amino acids. The germline V gene has CDR1 SGHTA and CDR2 FQGTGA. V was clipped by 3 bases and J by 2 bases, with 13 bases between them. CDR3 DNA: TGTGCCAGCAGCTTGCGGGGGCAGGACAACTATGGCTACACCTTC. It encodes CASSLRGQDNYGYTF.